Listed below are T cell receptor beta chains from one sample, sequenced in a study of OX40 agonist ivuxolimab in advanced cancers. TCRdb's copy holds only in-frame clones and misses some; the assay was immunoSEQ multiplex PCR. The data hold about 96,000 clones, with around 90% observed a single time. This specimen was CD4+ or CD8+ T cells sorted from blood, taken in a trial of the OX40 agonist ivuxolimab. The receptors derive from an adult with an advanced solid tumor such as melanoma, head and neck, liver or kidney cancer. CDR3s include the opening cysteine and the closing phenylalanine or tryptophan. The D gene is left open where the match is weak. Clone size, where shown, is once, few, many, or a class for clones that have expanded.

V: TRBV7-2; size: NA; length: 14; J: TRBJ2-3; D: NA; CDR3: CASSLGSGPYTQYF; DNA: TGTGCCAGCAGCTTAGGTTCAGGGCCCTATACGCAGTATTTT
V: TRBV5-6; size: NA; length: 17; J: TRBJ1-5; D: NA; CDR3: CASSKTPGTSRMQPQHF; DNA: TGTGCCAGCAGCAAAACTCCCGGGACAAGCCGTATGCAGCCCCAGCATTTT
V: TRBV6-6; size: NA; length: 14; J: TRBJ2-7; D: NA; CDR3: CASSRRGSSYEQYF; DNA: TGTGCCAGCAGTCGTCGGGGGAGCTCCTACGAGCAGTACTTC
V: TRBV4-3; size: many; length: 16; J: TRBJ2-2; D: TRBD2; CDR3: CASSPTQLAYTGELFF; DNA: TGCGCCAGCAGCCCAACCCAACTAGCGTACACCGGGGAGCTGTTTTTT
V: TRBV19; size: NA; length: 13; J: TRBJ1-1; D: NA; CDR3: CASSTTVATEAFF; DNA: TGTGCCAGTAGTACTACGGTGGCGACTGAAGCTTTCTTT
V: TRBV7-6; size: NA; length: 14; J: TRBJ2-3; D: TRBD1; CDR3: CASSGTGAADTQYF; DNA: TGTGCCAGCAGTGGGACAGGGGCAGCAGATACGCAGTATTTT
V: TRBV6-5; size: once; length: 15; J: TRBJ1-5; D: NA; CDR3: CASSYAGRDDQPQHF; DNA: TGTGCCAGCAGTTACGCAGGCAGGGACGATCAGCCCCAGCATTTT
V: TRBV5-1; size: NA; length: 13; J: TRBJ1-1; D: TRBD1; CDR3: CASSLGQGLEAFF; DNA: TGCGCCAGCAGCTTAGGACAGGGCCTTGAAGCTTTCTTT
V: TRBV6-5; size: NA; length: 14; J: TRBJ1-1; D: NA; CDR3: CASSSNRHWTEAFF; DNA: TGTGCCAGCAGTAGCAACAGGCACTGGACTGAAGCTTTCTTT
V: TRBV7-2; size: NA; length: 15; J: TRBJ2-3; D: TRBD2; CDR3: CASSLRTSSGDTQYF; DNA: TGTGCCAGCAGCTTACGGACTAGCAGTGGAGATACGCAGTATTTT
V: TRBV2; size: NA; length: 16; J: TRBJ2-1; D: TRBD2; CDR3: CASSEYRTSLYNEQFF; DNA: TGTGCCAGCAGTGAATACAGGACTAGCCTTTACAATGAGCAGTTCTTC
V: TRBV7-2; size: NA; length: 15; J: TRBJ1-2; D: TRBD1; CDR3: CASSLIGQGNYGYTF; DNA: TGTGCCAGCAGCTTAATCGGACAGGGGAACTATGGCTACACCTTC
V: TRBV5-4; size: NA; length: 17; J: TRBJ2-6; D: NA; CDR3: CASGKAGDRSGANVLTF; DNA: TGTGCCAGCGGAAAGGCAGGGGACCGCTCTGGGGCCAACGTCCTGACTTTC
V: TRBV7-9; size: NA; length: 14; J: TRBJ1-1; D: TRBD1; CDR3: CASSLTEGANEAFF; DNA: TGTGCCAGCAGCTTAACGGAGGGGGCTAATGAAGCTTTCTTT
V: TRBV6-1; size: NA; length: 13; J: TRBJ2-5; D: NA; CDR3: CASWGSGSETQYF; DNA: TGTGCCAGCTGGGGGTCCGGGAGTGAGACCCAGTACTTC
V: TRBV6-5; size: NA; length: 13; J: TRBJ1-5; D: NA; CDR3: CASKDITNQPQHF; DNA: TGTGCCAGCAAAGACATCACCAATCAGCCCCAGCATTTT
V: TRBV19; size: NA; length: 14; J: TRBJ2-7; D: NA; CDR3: CASSAGTLSYEQYF; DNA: TGTGCCAGTTCAGCGGGGACACTATCCTACGAGCAGTACTTC
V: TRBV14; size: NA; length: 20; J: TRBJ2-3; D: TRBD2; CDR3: CASSHTPGLAGGRSTDTQYF; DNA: TGTGCCAGCAGCCATACCCCGGGACTAGCGGGAGGAAGGAGCACAGATACGCAGTATTTT
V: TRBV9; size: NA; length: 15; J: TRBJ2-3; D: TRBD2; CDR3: CASSVGGRGTDTQYF; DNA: TGTGCCAGCAGCGTAGGCGGGAGGGGCACAGATACGCAGTATTTT
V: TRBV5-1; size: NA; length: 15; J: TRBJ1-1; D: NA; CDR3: CASSLTAGLNTEAFF; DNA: TGCGCCAGCAGCTTGACGGCAGGGCTAAACACTGAAGCTTTCTTT
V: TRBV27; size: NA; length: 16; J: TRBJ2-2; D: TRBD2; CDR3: CASSFQGTSNAGELFF; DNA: TGTGCCAGCAGTTTTCAGGGGACTAGCAATGCCGGGGAGCTGTTTTTT
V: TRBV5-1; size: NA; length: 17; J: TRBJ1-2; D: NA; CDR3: CASSVTSGTPERSGYTF; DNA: TGCGCCAGCAGCGTGACGTCCGGGACGCCCGAAAGGAGTGGCTACACCTTC
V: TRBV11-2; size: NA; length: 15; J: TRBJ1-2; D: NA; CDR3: CASSAGAGPNYGYTF; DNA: TGTGCCAGCAGCGCTGGGGCAGGGCCAAACTATGGCTACACCTTC
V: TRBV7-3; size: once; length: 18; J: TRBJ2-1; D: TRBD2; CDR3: CASSLTGGLAGAYNEQFF; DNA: TGTGCCAGCAGCTTAACTGGGGGACTAGCGGGAGCTTACAATGAGCAGTTCTTC
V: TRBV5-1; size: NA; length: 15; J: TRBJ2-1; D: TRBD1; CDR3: CASSLPGTGGNEQFF; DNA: TGCGCCAGCAGCTTGCCCGGGACAGGGGGGAATGAGCAGTTCTTC
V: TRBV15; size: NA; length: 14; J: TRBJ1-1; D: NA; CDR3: CATARDFMSTEAFF; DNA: TGTGCCACGGCCCGGGACTTTATGTCCACTGAAGCTTTCTTT
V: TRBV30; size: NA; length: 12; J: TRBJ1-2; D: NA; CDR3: CAWSAGSYGYTF; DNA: TGTGCCTGGAGTGCCGGTAGCTATGGCTACACCTTC
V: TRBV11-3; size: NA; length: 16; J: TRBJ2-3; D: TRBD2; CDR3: CASSPRLAGAEDTQYF; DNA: TGTGCCAGCAGCCCCCGCCTAGCGGGAGCGGAAGATACGCAGTATTTT
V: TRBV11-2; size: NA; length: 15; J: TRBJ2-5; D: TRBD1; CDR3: CASSLDTGGSKTQYF; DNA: TGTGCCAGCAGCTTAGATACAGGGGGCTCAAAGACCCAGTACTTC
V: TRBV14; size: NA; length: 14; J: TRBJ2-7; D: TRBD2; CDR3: CASSQSSGIYEQYF; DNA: TGTGCCAGCAGCCAATCGAGCGGGATTTACGAGCAGTACTTC
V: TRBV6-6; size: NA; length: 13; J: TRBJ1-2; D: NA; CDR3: CASSPGTNYGYTF; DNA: TGTGCCAGCAGTCCCGGGACGAACTATGGCTACACCTTC
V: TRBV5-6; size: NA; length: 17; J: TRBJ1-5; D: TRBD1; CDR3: CASSLYRGLLGNQPQHF; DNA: TGTGCCAGCAGCTTGTACAGGGGGCTTCTAGGGAATCAGCCCCAGCATTTT
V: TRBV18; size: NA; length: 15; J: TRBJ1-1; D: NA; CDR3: CASSPPTMMGSEAFF; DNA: TGTGCCAGCTCACCCCCGACGATGATGGGATCTGAAGCTTTCTTT
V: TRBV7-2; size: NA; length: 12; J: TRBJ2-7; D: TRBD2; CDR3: CASSGGGYEQYF; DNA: TGTGCCAGCTCCGGGGGGGGATACGAGCAGTACTTC
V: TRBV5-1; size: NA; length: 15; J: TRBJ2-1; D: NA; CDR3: CASSPDWLLYNEQFF; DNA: TGCGCCAGCAGCCCCGACTGGCTTCTCTACAATGAGCAGTTCTTC
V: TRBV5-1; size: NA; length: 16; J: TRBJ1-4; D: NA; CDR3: CASSPWEGGGNEKLFF; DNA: TGCGCCAGCAGCCCCTGGGAGGGCGGCGGCAATGAAAAACTGTTTTTT
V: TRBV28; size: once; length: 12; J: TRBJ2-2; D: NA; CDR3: CASSLETGELFF; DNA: TGTGCCAGCAGTTTAGAGACCGGGGAGCTGTTTTTT
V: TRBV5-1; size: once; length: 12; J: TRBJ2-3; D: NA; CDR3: CASSLTTDTQYF; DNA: TGCGCCAGCAGCTTGACCACAGATACGCAGTATTTT